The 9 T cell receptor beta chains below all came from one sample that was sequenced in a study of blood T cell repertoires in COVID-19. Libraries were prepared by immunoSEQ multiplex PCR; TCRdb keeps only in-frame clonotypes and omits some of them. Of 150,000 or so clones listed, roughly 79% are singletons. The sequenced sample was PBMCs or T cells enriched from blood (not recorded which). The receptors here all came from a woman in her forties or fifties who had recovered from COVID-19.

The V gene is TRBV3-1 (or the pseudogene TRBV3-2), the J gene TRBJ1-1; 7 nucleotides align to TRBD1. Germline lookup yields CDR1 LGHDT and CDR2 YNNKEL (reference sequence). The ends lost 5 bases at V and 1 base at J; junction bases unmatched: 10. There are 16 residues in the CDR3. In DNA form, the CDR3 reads TGTGCCAGCAGCAACCCCGGGACAGAGTCGAACACTGAAGCTTTCTTT. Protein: CASSNPGTESNTEAFF.

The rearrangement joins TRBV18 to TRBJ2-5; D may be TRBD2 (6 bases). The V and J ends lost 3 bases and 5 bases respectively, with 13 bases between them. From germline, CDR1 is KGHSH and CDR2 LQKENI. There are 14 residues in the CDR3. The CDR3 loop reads CASSPRREVETQYF. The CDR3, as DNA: TGTGCCAGCTCACCGAGGAGGGAGGTCGAGACCCAGTACTTC.

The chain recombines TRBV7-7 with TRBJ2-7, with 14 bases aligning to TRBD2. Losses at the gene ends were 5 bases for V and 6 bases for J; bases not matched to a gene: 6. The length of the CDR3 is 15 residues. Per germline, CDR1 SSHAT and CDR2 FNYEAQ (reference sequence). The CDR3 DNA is TGTGCCAGCAGCCCGGGACTAGCGGGAGTAATCGAGCAGTACTTC. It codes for CASSPGLAGVIEQYF.

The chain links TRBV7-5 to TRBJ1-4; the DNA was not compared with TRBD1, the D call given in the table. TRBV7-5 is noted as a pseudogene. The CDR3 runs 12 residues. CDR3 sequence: CARSYLQDRLFF. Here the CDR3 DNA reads TGTGCCAGAAGCTACCTACAGGATAGACTGTTTTTT.

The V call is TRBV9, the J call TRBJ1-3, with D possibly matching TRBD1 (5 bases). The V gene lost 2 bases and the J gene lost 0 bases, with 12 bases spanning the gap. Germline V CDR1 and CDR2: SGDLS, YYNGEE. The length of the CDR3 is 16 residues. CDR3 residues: CASSVQGPSSGNTIYF. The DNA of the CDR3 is TGTGCCAGCAGCGTGCAGGGCCCTTCCTCTGGAAACACCATATATTTT.

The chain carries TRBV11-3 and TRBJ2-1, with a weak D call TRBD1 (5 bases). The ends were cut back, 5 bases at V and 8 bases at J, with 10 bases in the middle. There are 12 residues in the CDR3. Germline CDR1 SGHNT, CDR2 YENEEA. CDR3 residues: CASSVSGYEQFF. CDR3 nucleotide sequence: TGTGCCAGCAGCGTATCAGGGTATGAGCAGTTCTTC.

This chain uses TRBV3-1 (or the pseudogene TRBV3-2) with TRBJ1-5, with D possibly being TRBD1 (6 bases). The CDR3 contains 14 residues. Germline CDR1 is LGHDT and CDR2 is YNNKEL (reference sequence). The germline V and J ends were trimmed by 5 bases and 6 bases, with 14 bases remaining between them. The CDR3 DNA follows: TGTGCCAGCAGCAACATCGTAGGGGGTCAGCCCCAGCATTTT. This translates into CASSNIVGGQPQHF.

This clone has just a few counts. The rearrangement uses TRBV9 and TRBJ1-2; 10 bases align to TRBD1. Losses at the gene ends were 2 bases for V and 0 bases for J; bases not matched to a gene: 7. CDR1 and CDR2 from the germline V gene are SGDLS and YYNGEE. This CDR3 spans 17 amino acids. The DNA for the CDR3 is TGTGCCAGCAGCGTTGGGACAGGGGTTAGGGCTAACTATGGCTACACCTTC. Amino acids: CASSVGTGVRANYGYTF.

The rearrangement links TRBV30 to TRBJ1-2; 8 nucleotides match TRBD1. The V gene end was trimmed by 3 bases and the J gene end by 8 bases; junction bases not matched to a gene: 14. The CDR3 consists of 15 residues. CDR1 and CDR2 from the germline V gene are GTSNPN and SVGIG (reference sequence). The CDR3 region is CAWSANAGGGRGYTF. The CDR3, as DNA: TGTGCCTGGAGCGCAAACGCAGGGGGCGGCCGGGGCTACACCTTC.